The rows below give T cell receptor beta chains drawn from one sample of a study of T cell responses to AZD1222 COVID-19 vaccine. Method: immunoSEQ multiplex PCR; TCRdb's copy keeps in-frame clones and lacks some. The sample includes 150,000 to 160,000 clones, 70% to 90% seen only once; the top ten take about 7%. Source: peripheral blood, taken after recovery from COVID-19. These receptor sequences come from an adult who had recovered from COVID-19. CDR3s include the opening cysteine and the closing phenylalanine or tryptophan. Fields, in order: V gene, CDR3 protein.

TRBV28,CASSPLDWAAYNEQFF
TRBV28,CASRPGTVYGYTF
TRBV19,CASSRLAGDPNEQFF
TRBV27,CASSLGSWGHTEAFF
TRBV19,CASSTGDIASEQYF
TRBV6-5,CASSYVDSGGMEQYF
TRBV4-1,CASSQKGTGTDTEAFF
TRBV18,CASSPRTQGAGETQYF
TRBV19,CASSIVHGSYEQYF
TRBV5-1,CASSLGGGAEGYTF
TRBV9,CASSDGTYGNQPQHF
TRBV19,CASSKRTGNYNEQFF
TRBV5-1,CASSLLMQADTQYF
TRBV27,CASSRGSPGGQPQHF
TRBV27,CASRGAGYYEQYF
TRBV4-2,CASSQAPGEDSYEQYF
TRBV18,CASSPPGGTAYNEQFF
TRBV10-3,CAISRADSYEQYF
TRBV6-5,CASTSRSLGNTEAFF
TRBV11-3,CASSLKGLAGSGELFF
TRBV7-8,CASSLDAGGLWNQPQHF
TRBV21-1,CASSKDPPCRHHNSPLHF
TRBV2,CASSRRTQETQYF
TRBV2,CATMSQTDNYGYTF
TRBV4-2,CASSPKGTSGVETQYF
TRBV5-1,CASSRDTGYEQYF
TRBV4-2,CASSQGAGRTFTDTQYF
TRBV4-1,CASSFTQGAEAFF
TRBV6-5,CATSDRDRGPQHF
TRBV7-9,CASSLPTDYEQYF
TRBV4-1,CASSLLAGDRYEQYF
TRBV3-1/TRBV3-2,CASSHIISEQYF
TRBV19,CASSFFRGEGQPQHF
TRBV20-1,CSASRGRAGDTQYF
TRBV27,CASSSNPGELGGYTF
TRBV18,CASSPLSGNLDYGYTF
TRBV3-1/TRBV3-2,CASSQTRGLLYEQYF
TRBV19,CASSIDVAGTGKEETQYF
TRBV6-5,CASSPWWGGEQFF
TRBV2,CASPGHPMTGELFF
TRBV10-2,CASSDRTGSNYGYTF
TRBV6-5,CASATRQVAYEQYF
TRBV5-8,CASSLRPLFPGELFF
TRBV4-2,CASSQEALVGDSQETQYF
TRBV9,CASSPTLADSYEQYF